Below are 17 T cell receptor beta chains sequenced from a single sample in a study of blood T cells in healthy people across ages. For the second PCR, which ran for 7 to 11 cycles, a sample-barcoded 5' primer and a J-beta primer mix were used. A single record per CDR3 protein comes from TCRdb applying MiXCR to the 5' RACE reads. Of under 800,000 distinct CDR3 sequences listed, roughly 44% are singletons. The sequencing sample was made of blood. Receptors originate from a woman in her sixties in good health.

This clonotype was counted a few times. The CDR3 DNA is TGTGCCAGCAGTGAAGGCAGGGGGAACTATGGCTACACCTTC. This translates into CASSEGRGNYGYTF. The rearrangement uses TRBV2 and TRBJ1-2; TRBD1 matches at 7 bases. The CDR3 extends over 14 amino acids. Germline-derived CDR1 and CDR2 are SNHLY and FYNNEI. Trimming at V came to 1 base and at J to 2 bases, leaving 1 base not matched to a gene. The variable domain in full, completed from reference TRBV2 and TRBJ1-2, reads EPEVTQTPSHQVTQMGQEVILRCVPISNHLYFYWYRQILGQKVEFLVSFYNNEISEKSEIFDDQFSVERPDGSNFTLKIRSTKLEDSAMYFCASSEGRGNYGYTFGSGTRLTVV.

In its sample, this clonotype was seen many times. The CDR3 protein is CSAPKATSGRGQYF. The DNA of the CDR3 is TGCAGTGCTCCCAAGGCGACTAGCGGGAGGGGACAGTACTTC. The rearrangement joins TRBV20-1 to TRBJ2-7, with 14 bases lining up with TRBD2. This CDR3 is 14 amino acids long. J lost 10 bases, V lost 5 bases, and 10 bases had no gene match. Per germline, CDR1 DFQATT and CDR2 SNEGSKA (reference sequence).

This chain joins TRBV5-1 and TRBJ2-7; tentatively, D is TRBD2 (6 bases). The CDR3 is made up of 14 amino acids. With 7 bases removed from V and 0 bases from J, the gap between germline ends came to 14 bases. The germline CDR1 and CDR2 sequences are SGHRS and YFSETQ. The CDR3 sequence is CASGPGGVSYEQYF. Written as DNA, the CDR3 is TGCGCCAGCGGCCCAGGAGGGGTCTCCTACGAGCAGTACTTC.

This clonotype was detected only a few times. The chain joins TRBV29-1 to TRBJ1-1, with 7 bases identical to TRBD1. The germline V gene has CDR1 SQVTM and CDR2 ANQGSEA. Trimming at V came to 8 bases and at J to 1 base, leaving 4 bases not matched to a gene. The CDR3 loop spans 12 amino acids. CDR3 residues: CSSRQGNTEAFF. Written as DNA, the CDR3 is TGCAGCTCTAGACAGGGGAACACTGAAGCTTTCTTT.

This CDR3 reads CASSQTGQGNQPQHF. The CDR3 DNA reads as TGCGCCAGCAGCCAAACGGGACAGGGGAATCAGCCCCAGCATTTT. The rearrangement joins TRBV5-1 to TRBJ1-5; 10 nucleotides agree with TRBD1. CDR1 SGHRS and CDR2 YFSETQ come from the germline V gene. There are 15 residues in the CDR3. J was trimmed by 4 bases and V by 4 bases; bases with no gene match: 5.

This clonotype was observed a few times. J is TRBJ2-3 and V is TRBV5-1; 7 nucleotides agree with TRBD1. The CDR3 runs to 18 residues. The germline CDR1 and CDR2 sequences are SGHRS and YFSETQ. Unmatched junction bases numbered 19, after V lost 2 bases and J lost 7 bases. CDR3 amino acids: CASSFLELGGRSWNTQYF. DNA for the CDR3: TGCGCCAGCAGCTTCCTAGAGTTAGGGGGCCGGTCTTGGAATACGCAGTATTTT. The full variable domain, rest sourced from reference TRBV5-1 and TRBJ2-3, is KAGVTQTPRYLIKTRGQQVTLSCSPISGHRSVSWYQQTPGQGLQFLFEYFSETQRNKGNFPGRFSGRQFSNSRSEMNVSTLELGDSALYLCASSFLELGGRSWNTQYFGPGTRLTVL.

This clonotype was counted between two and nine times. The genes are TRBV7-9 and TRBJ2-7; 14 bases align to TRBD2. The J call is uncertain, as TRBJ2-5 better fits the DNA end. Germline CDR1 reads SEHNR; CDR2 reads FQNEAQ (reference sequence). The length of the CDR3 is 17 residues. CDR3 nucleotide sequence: TGTGCCAGCAGCTCGTTTGGACTAGCGGGAGGTCCTGAGACCCAGTACTTC. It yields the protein CASSSFGLAGGPETQYF.

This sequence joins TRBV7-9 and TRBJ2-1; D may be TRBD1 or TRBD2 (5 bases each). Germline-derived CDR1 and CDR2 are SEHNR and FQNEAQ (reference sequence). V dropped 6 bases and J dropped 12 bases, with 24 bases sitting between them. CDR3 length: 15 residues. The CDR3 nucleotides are TGTGCCAGCAGTTCACCGGGGACCGAGGCACTTCGGCAGTTCTTC. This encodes CASSSPGTEALRQFF.

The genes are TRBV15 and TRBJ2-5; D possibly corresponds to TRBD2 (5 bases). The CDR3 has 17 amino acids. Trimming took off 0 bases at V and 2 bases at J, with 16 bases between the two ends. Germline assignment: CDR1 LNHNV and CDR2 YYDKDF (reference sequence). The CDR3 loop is CATSRDASGNSQETQYF. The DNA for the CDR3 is TGTGCCACCAGCAGAGACGCCTCGGGGAATTCGCAAGAGACCCAGTACTTC.

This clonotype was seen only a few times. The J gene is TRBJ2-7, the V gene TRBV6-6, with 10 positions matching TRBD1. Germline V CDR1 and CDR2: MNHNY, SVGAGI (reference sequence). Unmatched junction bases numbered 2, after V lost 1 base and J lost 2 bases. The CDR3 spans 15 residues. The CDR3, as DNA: TGTGCCAGCAGTTACTATGGACAGGGGGCCTACGAGCAGTACTTC. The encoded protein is CASSYYGQGAYEQYF.

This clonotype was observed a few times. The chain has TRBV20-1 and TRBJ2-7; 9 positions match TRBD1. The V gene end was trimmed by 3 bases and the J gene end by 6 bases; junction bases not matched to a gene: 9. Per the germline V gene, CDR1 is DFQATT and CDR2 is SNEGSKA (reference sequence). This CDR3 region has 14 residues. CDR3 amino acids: CSASYPGQGPEQYF. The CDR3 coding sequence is TGCAGTGCTAGCTATCCGGGACAGGGACCCGAGCAGTACTTC.

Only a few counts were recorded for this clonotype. The CDR3 here is CASSTDSHGQFF. DNA of the CDR3: TGTGCCAGCAGTACGGACAGCCATGGGCAGTTCTTC. The chain recombines TRBV28 with TRBJ2-1, with D possibly being TRBD1 (6 bases). Germline V CDR1 and CDR2: MDHEN, SYDVKM. Trimming pared 5 bases from V and 12 bases from J, leaving 14 bases between. The CDR3 sequence is 12 residues long.

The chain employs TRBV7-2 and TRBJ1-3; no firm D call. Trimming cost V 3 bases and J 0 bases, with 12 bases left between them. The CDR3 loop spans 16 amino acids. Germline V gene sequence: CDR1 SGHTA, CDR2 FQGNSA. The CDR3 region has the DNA TGTGCCAGCAGCTTGGGTAGGGCGAGCTCTGGAAACACCATATATTTT. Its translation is CASSLGRASSGNTIYF.

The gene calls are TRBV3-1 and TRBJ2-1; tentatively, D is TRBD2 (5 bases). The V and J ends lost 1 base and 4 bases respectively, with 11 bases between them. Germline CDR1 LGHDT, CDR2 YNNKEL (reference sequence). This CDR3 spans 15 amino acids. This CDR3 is CASSQVGRTYNEQFF. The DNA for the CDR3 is TGTGCCAGCAGCCAAGTAGGGAGAACGTACAATGAGCAGTTCTTC.

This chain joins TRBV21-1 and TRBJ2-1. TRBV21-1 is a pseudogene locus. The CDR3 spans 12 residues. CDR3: CASSKWGNEQFF. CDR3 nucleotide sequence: TGTGCCAGCAGCAAATGGGGTAATGAGCAGTTCTTC.

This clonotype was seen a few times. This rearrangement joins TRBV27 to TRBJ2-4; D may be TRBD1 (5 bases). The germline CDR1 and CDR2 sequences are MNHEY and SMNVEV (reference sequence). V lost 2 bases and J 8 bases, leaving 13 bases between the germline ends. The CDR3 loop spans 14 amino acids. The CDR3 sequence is CASSLRQGRDIQYF. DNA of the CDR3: TGTGCCAGCAGTTTACGGCAGGGTCGGGACATTCAGTACTTC.

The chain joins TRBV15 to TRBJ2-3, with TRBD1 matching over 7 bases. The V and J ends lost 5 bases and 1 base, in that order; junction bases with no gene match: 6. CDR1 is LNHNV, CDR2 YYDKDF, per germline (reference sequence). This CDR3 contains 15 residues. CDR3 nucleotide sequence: TGTGCCACCAGCGGACAAGGACAGGGCACAGATACGCAGTATTTT. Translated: CATSGQGQGTDTQYF.